The 29 T cell receptor beta chains presented below share a single source sample, sequenced in a study of cytomegalovirus exposure and HLA in healthy donors. Use of 60 Vbeta and 13 Jbeta primers characterized the PCR. TCRdb's copy holds only in-frame clones and misses some; the assay was immunoSEQ multiplex PCR. The data contain 170,000 or so clones, 77% of them seen just once; the ten biggest clones take up 1.5% to 2%. Specimen: PBMCs. These receptors all stem from a woman in her twenties or thirties in good health and CMV-seronegative.

The CDR3 nucleotides are TGTGCCACCAGCAGAGATAGAGCGGCTAGCGTAGAGCAGTACTTC. Translation gives CATSRDRAASVEQYF. The V call is TRBV15, the J call TRBJ2-7, with D perhaps TRBD2 (6 bases). Germline loops: CDR1 LNHNV, CDR2 YYDKDF (reference sequence). The CDR3 spans 15 residues. The germline V and J ends were trimmed by 0 bases and 7 bases, with 16 bases remaining between them.

V is TRBV11-1 and J is TRBJ2-7; the match to TRBD2 covers 8 bases. CDR3 length equals 15 residues. V lost 1 base to trimming and J lost 3 bases; unmatched junction nucleotides: 5. The V gene's germline CDR1 is SGHAT and CDR2 FQDESV (reference sequence). The CDR3 nucleotides are TGTGCCAGCAGCTTAGTAGCGGGGAAAGTCTACGAGCAGTACTTC. Translated, it gives CASSLVAGKVYEQYF.

In its sample, this clone was seen a few times. The V gene is TRBV25-1, the J gene TRBJ1-3; D is possibly TRBD1 (5 bases). The CDR3 runs 16 residues. Germline values: CDR1 MGHDK, CDR2 SYGVNS. The V and J ends lost 2 bases and 2 bases respectively, with 13 bases between them. CDR3 loop: CASSESGGVTGNTIYF. CDR3 in DNA: TGTGCCAGCAGTGAAAGTGGGGGGGTTACTGGAAACACCATATATTTT.

The gene calls are TRBV6-5 and TRBJ2-4; 11 bases are a match to TRBD1. V was clipped by 8 bases and J by 4 bases; unmatched bases: 1. The CDR3 has 13 residues. CDR1 MNHEY and CDR2 SVGAGI come from the germline V gene. Here the CDR3 reads CASGQGAKNIQYF. The CDR3 DNA follows: TGTGCCAGCGGACAGGGGGCGAAAAACATTCAGTACTTC.

The chain has TRBV18 and TRBJ2-7; maybe TRBD2 (5 bases). Looked up from germline, CDR1 is KGHSH and CDR2 is LQKENI. The CDR3 consists of 14 residues. V dropped 3 bases and J dropped 2 bases, with 11 bases sitting between them. CDR3 sequence reads: CASSPASLPYEQYF. DNA for the CDR3: TGTGCCAGCTCACCCGCTAGCCTCCCCTACGAGCAGTACTTC.

The rearrangement links TRBV19 to TRBJ2-7; 9 nucleotides line up with TRBD2. V was pared by 1 base and J by 7 bases, with 11 bases of the junction left unmatched. CDR1 is LNHDA, CDR2 SQIVND, per germline (reference sequence). The length of the CDR3 is 16 residues. This CDR3 is CASSIGGVAGAEEQYF. The CDR3 DNA reads TGTGCCAGTAGTATAGGCGGGGTAGCGGGAGCTGAAGAGCAGTACTTC.

This chain connects TRBV13 to TRBJ2-7; D is unresolved. The CDR3 loop spans 16 amino acids. The V end was cut by 5 bases, the J end by 4 bases, with 21 bases between. Germline loops: CDR1 PRHDT, CDR2 FYEKMQ (reference sequence). As DNA, the CDR3 is TGTGCCAGCAGCGTTGGCCCCGGCAAGCGCTCTTACGAGCAGTACTTC. It encodes CASSVGPGKRSYEQYF.

J is TRBJ2-2 and V is TRBV5-4, with 12 bases identical to TRBD2. The junction had 18 bases not matched to a gene; V was cut back by 2 bases and J by 7 bases. Germline V gene data show CDR1 as SGHNT and CDR2 as YYREEE (reference sequence). The CDR3 is 20 amino acids. The CDR3 is CASSLMGPQRLAGALGELFF. For the CDR3, the DNA is TGTGCCAGCAGCTTAATGGGACCGCAGAGACTAGCGGGAGCTCTCGGGGAGCTGTTTTTT. Complete variable domain (other parts from reference TRBV5-4 and TRBJ2-2): ETGVTQSPTHLIKTRGQQVTLRCSSQSGHNTVSWYQQALGQGPQFIFQYYREEENGRGNFPPRFSGLQFPNYSSELNVNALELDDSALYLCASSLMGPQRLAGALGELFFGEGSRLTVL.

This clone was counted once. The J gene is TRBJ2-1, the V gene TRBV6-5; 8 positions agree with TRBD2. Germline values: CDR1 MNHEY, CDR2 SVGAGI. Trimming cost V 7 bases and J 10 bases; bases outside gene matches: 9. The CDR3 spans 13 residues. The CDR3 region has the DNA TGTGCCAGCACCGTCGGACTAGCAACGGAGCAGTTCTTC. Protein: CASTVGLATEQFF.

V usage is TRBV5-6 and J usage is TRBJ2-3; TRBD1 agrees at 8 bases. CDR1 and CDR2 (germline): SGHDT, YYEEEE. The CDR3 loop spans 16 amino acids. V shed 2 bases and J 1 base; nucleotides not matched to a gene: 6. CDR3 in DNA: TGTGCCAGCAGCTTCAGACAGGGGTCTGGCACAGATACGCAGTATTTT. It encodes CASSFRQGSGTDTQYF.

V gene TRBV4-1 combines with J gene TRBJ2-7; D uncertain. CDR3 length: 14 amino acids. The V gene lost 1 base and the J gene lost 0 bases, with 7 bases spanning the gap. Germline CDR1 is MGHRA and CDR2 is YSYEKL. The CDR3 region has the DNA TGCGCCAGCAGCCAAGGTCAGAACTCCTACGAGCAGTACTTC. As protein: CASSQGQNSYEQYF.

This clone has a single count. V and J are TRBV7-9 and TRBJ2-7; no definite D call. The V gene's germline CDR1 is SEHNR and CDR2 FQNEAQ (reference sequence). The CDR3 has 12 residues. Trimming removed 7 bases at V and 3 bases at J, with 10 bases between. In DNA form, the CDR3 reads TGTGCCAGCACCGCCCTTAGCTACGAGCAGTACTTC. Encoded protein: CASTALSYEQYF. Based on the CDR3 plus reference TRBV7-9 and TRBJ2-7, the full variable domain is DTGVSQNPRHKITKRGQNVTFRCDPISEHNRLYWYRQTLGQGPEFLTYFQNEAQLEKSRLLSDRFSAERPKGSFSTLEIQRTEQGDSAMYLCASTALSYEQYFGPGTRLTVT.

The V call is TRBV5-1, the J call TRBJ2-3; TRBD1 aligns across 9 bases. The CDR3 totals 15 residues. The V gene's germline CDR1 is SGHRS and CDR2 YFSETQ. V trimming: 4 bases; J trimming: 4 bases; junction bases outside the gene matches: 7. CDR3 bases: TGCGCCAGCAGCATGCCGGGACAGGGACCAGATACGCAGTATTTT. This encodes CASSMPGQGPDTQYF. Full variable domain (missing parts from reference TRBV5-1 and TRBJ2-3): KAGVTQTPRYLIKTRGQQVTLSCSPISGHRSVSWYQQTPGQGLQFLFEYFSETQRNKGNFPGRFSGRQFSNSRSEMNVSTLELGDSALYLCASSMPGQGPDTQYFGPGTRLTVL.

This chain uses TRBV5-6 with TRBJ1-2; tentative D call: TRBD1 (6 bases). CDR3 length: 12 amino acids. Per the germline V gene, CDR1 is SGHDT and CDR2 is YYEEEE. Deletions cut 7 bases from V and 8 bases from J, with 15 bases between. Written as DNA, the CDR3 is TGTGCCAGCGCGTTACAACAGGGAGGCTACACCTTC. Translating it yields CASALQQGGYTF.

The rearrangement links TRBV15 to TRBJ2-5, with D perhaps matching TRBD2 (5 bases). Germline V gene sequence: CDR1 LNHNV, CDR2 YYDKDF (reference sequence). Between the trimmed V and J ends, which lost 0 bases and 5 bases, there was a span of 13 bases. This CDR3 region has 15 residues. This chain's CDR3 is CATSRDRGVGETQYF. The CDR3, as DNA: TGTGCCACCAGCAGAGATCGGGGAGTGGGCGAGACCCAGTACTTC.

The chain combines TRBV12-5 with TRBJ1-2, with TRBD1 matching over 7 bases. The trim removed 0 bases at V and 0 bases at J, leaving 4 bases unmatched. Germline V gene lookup returns CDR1 LGHNT and CDR2 FRNRAP. The CDR3 has 16 residues. CDR3 bases: TGTGCTAGTGGTTTGGTCCTCGGACAGGCTAACTATGGCTACACCTTC. It encodes CASGLVLGQANYGYTF.

This chain links TRBV6-6 with TRBJ2-7; TRBD2 agrees at 9 bases. The CDR3 is 15 amino acids. V gave up 2 bases and J gave up 4 bases; unmatched junction bases: 6. CDR1 and CDR2 (germline): MNHNY, SVGAGI (reference sequence). CDR3 amino acids: CASSYGAGGRYEQYF. The CDR3 region has the DNA TGTGCCAGCAGTTACGGGGCGGGAGGGCGGTACGAGCAGTACTTC.

The chain carries TRBV29-1 and TRBJ1-1, with 7 bases identical to TRBD1. The CDR3 is 15 amino acids. V lost 5 bases and J lost 5; bases outside the gene matches: 14. CDR1 and CDR2 (germline): SQVTM, ANQGSEA. CDR3 in DNA: TGCAGCGTTTCCGACAATAAGGGGGCGCGAACTGAAGCTTTCTTT. It translates to CSVSDNKGARTEAFF.

The V and J genes are TRBV23-1 and TRBJ1-2; D may be TRBD1 (6 bases). TRBV23-1 carries the ORF label, with uncertain function. The V end lost 3 bases, the J end lost 4 bases, and 18 bases lay between the germline ends. The CDR3 spans 16 residues. CDR3 sequence: CASSQEHRAGTYGYTF. The CDR3 DNA reads as TGCGCCAGCAGTCAGGAACACAGGGCCGGAACCTATGGCTACACCTTC.

This clone appeared a few times. This chain connects TRBV5-6 to TRBJ1-1; 8 bases fit TRBD1. From germline, CDR1 is SGHDT and CDR2 YYEEEE. The CDR3 has 13 amino acids. V lost 4 bases and J lost 5; bases outside the gene matches: 4. The CDR3 sequence: CASSPTGVTEAFF. The CDR3 region has the DNA TGTGCCAGCAGCCCGACAGGGGTGACTGAAGCTTTCTTT.

This chain joins TRBV2 and TRBJ2-1; 8 positions agree with TRBD2. The germline V gene encodes CDR1 SNHLY and CDR2 FYNNEI. V lost 3 bases to trimming and J lost 3 bases; unmatched junction nucleotides: 1. The CDR3 extends over 14 amino acids. CDR3 in DNA: TGTGCCAGCAGTGAGACTAGCGTCTACAATGAGCAGTTCTTC. Amino acid sequence: CASSETSVYNEQFF.

The chain couples TRBV10-3 to TRBJ2-7; TRBD1 agrees at 8 bases. Germline CDR1 and CDR2: ENHRY and SYGVKD. V was clipped by 6 bases and J by 3 bases; unmatched bases: 13. This CDR3 contains 16 residues. The CDR3 sequence: CAIRDDTGQGIYEQYF. The DNA of the CDR3 is TGTGCCATCAGGGACGATACCGGACAGGGCATCTACGAGCAGTACTTC.

The J gene is TRBJ1-1, the V gene TRBV19, with D unresolved. The ends were cut back, 1 base at V and 9 bases at J, with 6 bases in the middle. CDR1 and CDR2 (germline): LNHDA, SQIVND (reference sequence). This CDR3 comprises 11 residues. CDR3 region: CASSIALKAFF. CDR3 DNA: TGTGCCAGTAGTATAGCGTTAAAAGCTTTCTTT.

The table lists this clone with a few counts. The chain carries TRBV7-9 and TRBJ2-3; D is possibly TRBD2 (6 bases). The CDR3 sequence is 16 residues long. Trimming cost V 5 bases and J 5 bases, with 20 bases left between them. Per the germline V gene, CDR1 is SEHNR and CDR2 is FQNEAQ (reference sequence). This chain's CDR3 is CASSPWAGGSEDTQYF. The CDR3 DNA sequence: TGTGCCAGCAGCCCCTGGGCTGGGGGGAGTGAAGATACGCAGTATTTT.

The chain recombines TRBV10-2 with TRBJ2-7, with 7 bases matching TRBD1. Germline CDR1 reads WSHSY; CDR2 reads SAAADI. Losses at the gene ends were 10 bases for V and 2 bases for J; bases not matched to a gene: 8. CDR3 length: 13 residues. The CDR3 is CATGTALTYEQYF. As DNA, the CDR3 is TGCGCCACCGGGACAGCCCTCACCTACGAGCAGTACTTC.

The rearrangement joins TRBV5-1 to TRBJ1-2, with D maybe TRBD1 (6 bases). This CDR3 contains 16 residues. CDR1 is SGHRS, CDR2 YFSETQ, per germline. The V end was cut by 4 bases, the J end by 0 bases, with 16 bases between. Here the CDR3 reads CASSPGTPLSNYGYTF. The CDR3 DNA sequence: TGCGCCAGCAGCCCCGGGACACCTCTTTCTAACTATGGCTACACCTTC. The complete variable domain, with remaining parts taken from reference TRBV5-1 and TRBJ1-2, reads KAGVTQTPRYLIKTRGQQVTLSCSPISGHRSVSWYQQTPGQGLQFLFEYFSETQRNKGNFPGRFSGRQFSNSRSEMNVSTLELGDSALYLCASSPGTPLSNYGYTFGSGTRLTVV.

The V call is TRBV13, the J call TRBJ2-2; 7 bases match TRBD1. The CDR3 extends over 15 amino acids. V dropped 0 bases and J dropped 6; count of bases not matched to a gene: 4. Germline assignment: CDR1 PRHDT and CDR2 FYEKMQ (reference sequence). CDR3 loop: CASSLGPGTAGELFF. For the CDR3, the DNA is TGTGCCAGCAGCTTAGGCCCCGGGACAGCCGGGGAGCTGTTTTTT.

Remarks on this clone: This sample includes further DNA sequences coding for the same CDR3. V gene TRBV9 combines with J gene TRBJ1-1, with D perhaps matching TRBD1 (6 bases). The germline V gene has CDR1 SGDLS and CDR2 YYNGEE. Trimming removed 3 bases from V and 3 bases from J, with 9 bases in between. The CDR3 has 13 amino acids. CDR3 nucleotide sequence: TGTGCCAGCAGCGCAACAGGGTACACTGAAGCTTTCTTT. Protein product: CASSATGYTEAFF.

This clone came up a few times. The chain joins TRBV5-6 to TRBJ1-1; D may be TRBD1 (5 bases). V lost 4 bases and J 1 base, leaving 8 bases between the germline ends. The CDR3 totals 13 residues. CDR1 SGHDT and CDR2 YYEEEE come from the germline V gene. This CDR3 reads CASSEDKNTEAFF. In nucleotides, the CDR3 is TGTGCCAGCAGCGAGGACAAGAACACTGAAGCTTTCTTT.